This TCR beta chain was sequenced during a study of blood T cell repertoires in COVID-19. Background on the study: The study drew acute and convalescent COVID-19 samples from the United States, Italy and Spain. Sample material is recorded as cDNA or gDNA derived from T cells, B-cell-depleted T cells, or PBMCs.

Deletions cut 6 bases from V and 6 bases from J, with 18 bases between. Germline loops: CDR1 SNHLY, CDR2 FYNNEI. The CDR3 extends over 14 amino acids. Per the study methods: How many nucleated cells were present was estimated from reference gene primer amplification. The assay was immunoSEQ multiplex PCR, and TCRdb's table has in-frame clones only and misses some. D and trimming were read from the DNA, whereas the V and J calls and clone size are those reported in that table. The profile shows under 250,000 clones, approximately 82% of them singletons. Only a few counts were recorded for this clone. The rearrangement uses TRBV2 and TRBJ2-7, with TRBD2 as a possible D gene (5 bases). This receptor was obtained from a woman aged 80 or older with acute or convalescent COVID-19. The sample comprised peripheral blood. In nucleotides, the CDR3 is TGTGCCAGCAGGGTCCCCTCGAGCGGTGGCGAGCAGTACTTC. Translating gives CASRVPSSGGEQYF.